This T cell receptor beta chain comes out of a study of CD8+CD57+ T cells in acquired aplastic anemia. Across the study: Sorted CD4+ and CD8+ cells gave an average of roughly 3.2 ug of DNA.

It was genomic DNA that served as the template for profiling TCR beta VDJ and CDR3. TCRdb processed the reads anew with MiXCR; each CDR3 protein has one entry. The sample carries about 160,000 distinct CDR3 sequences, 35% to 55% recorded once. Per germline, CDR1 MNHEY and CDR2 SVGEGT. The CDR3 is 14 residues long. Trimming removed 7 bases from V and 4 bases from J; junction bases left unmatched: 1. The sample holds many counts of this clonotype. This TCR was sampled from a human donor in good health. The rearrangement links TRBV6-2 or TRBV6-3 to TRBJ2-2; 12 bases align to TRBD2. Sequenced: sorted CD4+, CD8+, or CD8+CD57+ T cells (not recorded which) from PBMCs. The CDR3 region has the DNA TGTGCCAGCACTAGCGGGGGGGCCACCGGGGAGCTGTTTTTT. This translates into CASTSGGATGELFF.